This T cell receptor (beta chain) was sequenced for a study of regulatory T cells in long-lasting Graves disease. Libraries of TCR beta came from iRepertoire HTBI primers plus Arm-PCR of CDR3 regions. TCRdb ran MiXCR on the multiplex PCR reads and lists one entry per CDR3 protein. The data contain hundreds of thousands of distinct CDR3 sequences, approximately 15% of them singletons. Germline lookup yields CDR1 MNHEY and CDR2 SVGEGT. The CDR3 extends over 13 amino acids. Trimming took 6 bases from V and 0 from J, leaving 8 bases between them. Noted time point: newly diagnosed GD, antithyroid drugs for less than 3 months. With RNA extracted from PBMCs as input, the TCR library was made. Only a few counts were recorded for this clonotype. This sample also appeared in a second study, on T cells in Graves' hyperthyroidism and ophthalmopathy.

The source of this sequence is a young woman with Graves disease. The chain couples TRBV6-2 or TRBV6-3 to TRBJ1-1; D gene unclear. The specimen was peripheral blood mononuclear cells (PBMCs), collected at new diagnosis, from a patient treated with antithyroid drugs. CDR3 region: CASRLNVNTEAFF. CDR3 sequence (DNA): TGTGCCAGCAGACTGAACGTGAACACTGAAGCTTTCTTT.